A selection of T cell receptor beta chains follows, all from one sample in a study of blood T cells in healthy people across ages. TCRdb re-analysed the 5' RACE reads in MiXCR, keeping a single row per CDR3 protein. This sample has roughly 1,800,000 distinct CDR3 sequences, with around 48% found just once. The source material was blood. These receptors were taken from a woman in her 40s in good health. CDR3s include the opening cysteine and the closing phenylalanine or tryptophan. The D gene is left open where the match is weak. Size is omitted from some rows. Given values are once, few, many or a class for expanded clones.

j_call | d_call | cdr3_length | v_call | clone_size | cdr3_aa
TRBJ2-3 | - | 20 | TRBV27 | few | CASSLSIPGSVGSSTDTQYF
TRBJ2-7 | TRBD1 | 15 | TRBV28 | - | CASNPPGTGGDEQYF
TRBJ2-1 | TRBD1 | 17 | TRBV27 | - | CASSNLVRAGGNGEQFF
TRBJ2-7 | TRBD1 | 15 | TRBV4-3 | few | CASSQDWGQPYEQYF
TRBJ2-1 | - | 12 | TRBV7-2 | - | CASSLSTSRQFF
TRBJ2-5 | - | 14 | TRBV7-2 | few | CASSFPADQETQYF
TRBJ2-5 | - | 14 | TRBV7-2 | few | CASSDRTGNETQYF
TRBJ2-7 | - | 13 | TRBV12-3/TRBV12-4 | - | CASSIHQGNEQYF
TRBJ1-5 | TRBD1 | 15 | TRBV6-6 | - | CASSYSQDRTQPQHF
TRBJ1-2 | TRBD1 | 16 | TRBV4-1 | few | CASSPASGQGNYGYTF
TRBJ2-1 | - | 13 | TRBV29-1 | - | CSALSGSKNEQFF
TRBJ1-4 | - | 16 | TRBV29-1 | - | CSVVGGLGGLGEKLFF
TRBJ2-6 | - | 16 | TRBV2 | few | CASPRASLSGANVLTF
TRBJ2-5 | TRBD1 | 14 | TRBV20-1 | few | CSAFLGQHLQTQYF
TRBJ2-7 | TRBD1 | 15 | TRBV29-1 | - | CSVDPTGGIREAQYF
TRBJ2-3 | - | 13 | TRBV9 | many | CASSVGQPDTQYF
TRBJ2-5 | - | 15 | TRBV7-2 | - | CASSPGWHQAETQYF
TRBJ2-7 | - | 13 | TRBV6-1 | - | CASRRTAFYEQYF
TRBJ2-3 | - | 14 | TRBV11-2 | - | CASSLGYNTDTQYF
TRBJ2-3 | - | 14 | TRBV6-1 | - | CASSEGSGRDTQYF
TRBJ2-1 | - | 12 | TRBV20-1 | - | CSAPGLPAEQFF
TRBJ2-7 | - | 17 | TRBV5-1 | - | CASSPLLFGGSSYEQYF
TRBJ2-7 | - | 14 | TRBV6-6 | few | CASRIKGASYEQYF
TRBJ2-3 | TRBD1 | 17 | TRBV27 | - | CASSLVLGQGGADTQYF
TRBJ2-1 | TRBD1 | 15 | TRBV27 | - | CASSLGTGVVNEQFF
TRBJ1-2 | - | 15 | TRBV4-3 | - | CASSPYRTANYGYTF
TRBJ1-2 | - | 15 | TRBV4-2 | - | CASSQESGGAYGYTF